This T cell receptor (beta chain) was retrieved from a study of monozygotic twins with inflammatory bowel disease (dated by TCRdb to the late 2010s). For the study in its entirety: In total, 28 monozygotic twin pairs made up the full study: 19 Danish pairs, all IBD-discordant, plus nine German pairs, of which four were IBD-concordant and five were IBD-discordant. Each individual had, on average, about 151 000 unique TCRalpha sequences and 181 000 unique TCRbeta sequences available for analysis. Disease-associated traits were sought mainly through comparisons between IBD patients and their genetically identical healthy co-twins within discordant pairs.

From each donor, a roughly 2.7 ml peripheral blood sample was collected into PAXgene tubes and stored at -80 degrees C. Without T cell sorting, total RNA was isolated from whole blood using the PAXgene blood miRNA kit on an automated QIAcube. Peripheral blood from monozygotic twin pairs who were concordant or discordant for inflammatory bowel disease underwent deep TCRalpha and TCRbeta repertoire profiling using unique molecular barcoding. Smoking habits were recorded for all twin pairs, and individuals were classified as current, former or never smokers. Library generation was performed with 5' RACE. Each TCR library was prepared from about 4,000 ng of total RNA. For each sample, cDNA synthesis with SMARTScribe reverse transcriptase was split into eight separate reactions. During cDNA synthesis, template switching introduced unique molecular identifiers that contained a 6-nucleotide sample barcode. TCRalpha and TCRbeta cDNA was amplified by two nested PCRs of about 15 and 9 cycles, with bead purification after each PCR. Before amplification, the cDNA was treated with uracil DNA-glycosylase and purified using the QIAquick PCR purification kit. The second PCR was the step at which Illumina TruSeq-compatible adapters and sample-specific barcodes were added. TapeStation and Qubit were used to check library quality and concentration, and about 5.2 ng of each library went into the pool. The pooled libraries were sequenced with 2 x 100 bp reads and custom sequencing primers on an Illumina HiSeq2500 single-index Rapid Run. The authors processed their data as follows. PCR and sequencing errors were corrected by UMI-based consensus assembly using MiGEC version 1.2.6. V(D)J alignment, clonotype assembly and CDR3 extraction were performed with MiXCR version 2.1.1. To normalise gene usage, clonotype sharing and MAIT/NKT TCR abundance, the top 1000, 10 000 and 20 000 clonotypes in each sample were analysed. Diversity was computed as the inverse Simpson index with the vegan R package after downsampling to 27 000 UMIs. Paired Mann-Whitney U tests were applied to discordant twin pairs, and Benjamini-Hochberg correction was used for multiple testing. The reads underwent TCRdb reprocessing, giving one record for each CDR3 protein sequence and no DNA. These V and J calls originate from TCRdb's pipeline instead of the authors' own analysis. The sample table records just over 300,000 distinct CDR3 sequences. Less than 6.5% of the sample comes from the top ten.

Taken from the germline V gene (reference sequence), the CDR1 and CDR2 loops are MNHEY and SMNVEV. Including the terminal cysteine and phenylalanine, the CDR3 comprises 14 residues. The DNA sequence is not available. Worth noting for this clonotype: The target of this receptor is not known.

What the study reported, not specific to this receptor: Repertoire similarity did not differ between concordant and discordant twins, which could be due to limited statistical power. Different T cell subtypes could not be distinguished in the analysis. Because patients received different immunosuppressive treatments, the repertoires may have picked up extra background noise and variability between individuals. IBD patients shared fewer clonotypes with other individuals than healthy twins did, most markedly in patients showing signs of disease activity. The results gave no support for a single strong signal or clonotype linked to IBD. TCRbeta repertoire diversity, by inverse Simpson index, was decreased in IBD patients compared with their healthy co-twins.

This receptor was obtained from a human donor with ulcerative colitis or Crohn's disease, or a healthy co-twin of an affected twin (not recorded which). In this chain, TRBV27 is recombined with TRBJ2-7. The sample consisted of blood. CDR3 reads: CASSSHGSSYEQYF.